Listed below are T cell receptor beta chains from one sample, sequenced in a study of cytomegalovirus exposure and HLA in healthy donors. The assay was immunoSEQ multiplex PCR, and TCRdb's table has in-frame clones only and misses some. The sample records roughly 100,000 clones, over 55% being singletons. Specimen: PBMCs. All receptors derive from a woman aged 50 to 60 in good health and CMV-seropositive. CDR3s include the opening cysteine and the closing phenylalanine or tryptophan. A D gene is named only where the DNA matches it firmly. Expanded clones are given a class, and other clones once, few, many or no size at all.

j_gene	d_gene	abundance	v_gene	CDR3aa	CDR3nt
TRBJ2-1	TRBD2	.	TRBV27	CASSSAGGPEFF	TGTGCCAGCAGTTCGGCGGGGGGGCCGGAGTTCTTC
TRBJ2-5	.	.	TRBV29-1	CSVRLQQETQYF	TGCAGCGTGAGACTGCAACAAGAGACCCAGTACTTC
TRBJ2-2	TRBD1	.	TRBV6-1	CASSATGDTGELFF	TGTGCCAGCAGTGCGACAGGGGACACCGGGGAGCTGTTTTTT
TRBJ2-1	TRBD2	.	TRBV7-9	CASSYTSGGIYNEQFF	TGTGCCAGCAGTTATACTAGCGGGGGAATCTACAATGAGCAGTTCTTC
TRBJ1-1	.	.	TRBV15	CATSREASSARAFF	TGTGCCACCAGCAGAGAGGCATCCTCCGCCCGAGCTTTCTTT
TRBJ2-7	.	.	TRBV12-5	CASGLVEDTPYEQYF	TGTGCTAGTGGTTTGGTCGAGGACACACCCTACGAGCAGTACTTC
TRBJ2-7	TRBD1	.	TRBV19	CASSTYRGEQYF	TGTGCCAGTAGTACCTACAGGGGGGAGCAGTACTTC
TRBJ1-3	.	few	TRBV28	CASRTRIYSGNTIYF	TGTGCCAGCCGAACCAGGATTTACTCTGGAAACACCATATATTTT
TRBJ1-1	.	.	TRBV28	CASVPPGWRAEAFF	TGTGCCAGCGTCCCCCCGGGGTGGCGGGCTGAAGCTTTCTTT
TRBJ2-7	TRBD1	many	TRBV7-9	CASSPGTGGFEQYF	TGTGCCAGCAGCCCTGGTACAGGGGGCTTCGAGCAGTACTTC
TRBJ1-2	.	.	TRBV9	CASSAQTGNYGYTF	TGTGCCAGCAGCGCCCAAACAGGGAACTATGGCTACACCTTC
TRBJ1-2	.	once	TRBV20-1	CSARDGRGYTF	TGCAGTGCTAGAGATGGGAGAGGCTACACCTTC
TRBJ1-1	.	few	TRBV28	CASTPAGREAEAFF	TGTGCCAGCACTCCCGCGGGGAGAGAGGCTGAAGCTTTCTTT
TRBJ2-1	.	.	TRBV7-9	CSSSLTGMRRFF	TGTTCCAGCAGTCTAACAGGGATGCGAAGGTTCTTC
TRBJ2-2	.	once	TRBV7-9	CASSRTTTGELFF	TGTGCCAGCAGCCGGACTACTACCGGGGAGCTGTTTTTT
TRBJ2-1	TRBD2	.	TRBV7-9	CASSPRLAGVAEQFF	TGTGCCAGCAGCCCCCGGCTAGCGGGGGTGGCTGAGCAGTTCTTC
TRBJ2-3	.	.	TRBV10-1	CATATGIDTQYF	TGCGCCACCGCTACAGGGATAGATACGCAGTATTTT
TRBJ2-3	TRBD2	.	TRBV27	CASSPWGSGGGNTQYF	TGTGCCAGCAGTCCCTGGGGTAGCGGGGGGGGGAATACGCAGTATTTT
TRBJ2-5	TRBD2	.	TRBV29-1	CSVVGGGHQETQYF	TGCAGCGTTGTGGGGGGGGGACACCAAGAGACCCAGTACTTC
TRBJ2-3	.	few	TRBV19	CASNLVGDYDTQYF	TGTGCCAGTAATTTAGTCGGCGACTATGATACGCAGTATTTT
TRBJ2-2	TRBD2	.	TRBV5-4	CASGRGGSDTGELFF	TGTGCCAGCGGGCGGGGGGGGTCGGACACCGGGGAGCTGTTTTTT
TRBJ1-2	.	.	TRBV7-2	CASSLISGGGNYGYTF	TGTGCCAGCAGCTTAATATCCGGGGGGGGAAACTATGGCTACACCTTC
TRBJ2-1	.	.	TRBV2	CASSVLASSYNEQFF	TGTGCCAGCAGTGTGCTCGCGAGCTCCTACAATGAGCAGTTCTTC
TRBJ2-7	TRBD1	.	TRBV10-3	CAISGRDRAAYEQYF	TGTGCCATCAGTGGCCGGGACAGGGCCGCCTACGAGCAGTACTTC
TRBJ1-1	.	.	TRBV19	CASSIQVETTEGNTEAFF	TGTGCCAGTAGTATTCAAGTTGAGACAACCGAAGGGAACACTGAAGCTTTCTTT
TRBJ2-1	.	few	TRBV5-1	CASSPSTSLNEQFF	TGCGCCAGCAGCCCGTCGACTAGTTTAAATGAGCAGTTCTTC
TRBJ2-7	TRBD1	.	TRBV7-6	CASSWGGGQGPEQYF	TGTGCCAGCAGCTGGGGCGGGGGACAGGGGCCCGAGCAGTACTTC
TRBJ1-5	.	few	TRBV2	CASSEGPYSNQPQHF	TGTGCCAGCAGTGAAGGGCCATATAGCAATCAGCCCCAGCATTTT
TRBJ2-3	.	.	TRBV19	CASSIGGTSTDTQYF	TGTGCCAGTAGTATAGGAGGGACTAGCACAGATACGCAGTATTTT
TRBJ2-7	.	.	TRBV12-5	CASGSYEQYF	TGTGCTAGTGGCTCTTACGAGCAGTACTTC
TRBJ1-2	.	.	TRBV5-5	CASSLTAQNYGYTF	TGTGCCAGCAGCTTAACGGCACAGAACTATGGCTACACCTTC
TRBJ2-7	.	.	TRBV6-1	CASSEKGFTYEQYF	TGTGCCAGCAGTGAAAAGGGGTTCACCTACGAGCAGTACTTC
TRBJ1-2	.	.	TRBV4-3	CASSQDRGGMDGYTF	TGCGCCAGCAGCCAAGATCGAGGAGGAATGGATGGCTACACCTTC
TRBJ1-3	.	.	TRBV6-5	CASSLLGLGNTIYF	TGTGCCAGCAGTTTGCTGGGACTTGGAAACACCATATATTTT
TRBJ2-7	TRBD1	.	TRBV4-1	CASSQDSRTGSFYEQYF	TGCGCCAGCAGCCAAGATTCTCGGACAGGGTCGTTCTACGAGCAGTACTTC
TRBJ2-7	.	.	TRBV5-4	CASSFPDSGEQYF	TGTGCCAGCAGCTTCCCGGACAGTGGGGAGCAGTACTTC
TRBJ2-5	.	few	TRBV27	CASSGTSSGQETQYF	TGTGCCAGCAGTGGGACTTCCTCGGGTCAAGAGACCCAGTACTTC
TRBJ2-2	.	.	TRBV30	CACPNRGGTGELFF	TGTGCCTGCCCAAACAGGGGGGGCACCGGGGAGCTGTTTTTT
TRBJ2-7	.	.	TRBV5-4	CASSVQGTTSYEQYF	TGTGCCAGCAGCGTACAGGGAACCACCTCCTACGAGCAGTACTTC
TRBJ2-7	.	.	TRBV10-1	CASSQGYEQYF	TGCGCCAGCAGTCAGGGCTACGAGCAGTACTTC
TRBJ2-1	.	few	TRBV2	CASSEWAGSYNEQFF	TGTGCCAGCAGTGAATGGGCAGGCTCCTACAATGAGCAGTTCTTC
TRBJ1-4	.	once	TRBV5-1	CASSLSGRGSNEKLFF	TGCGCCAGCAGCTTGTCGGGGCGGGGTAGTAATGAAAAACTGTTTTTT
TRBJ1-5	.	.	TRBV15	CATSRERLNQPQHF	TGTGCCACCAGCAGAGAGCGGCTCAATCAGCCCCAGCATTTT
TRBJ2-2	TRBD1	.	TRBV5-1	CASRPDRQGGTGELFF	TGCGCCAGCAGACCTGACCGACAGGGGGGGACCGGGGAGCTGTTTTTT
TRBJ1-1	.	.	TRBV7-9	CASSSQADTEAFF	TGTGCCAGCAGCTCACAGGCGGACACTGAAGCTTTCTTT
TRBJ1-2	TRBD1	few	TRBV7-9	CASSFQGAGGYTF	TGTGCCAGCAGCTTCCAGGGGGCAGGGGGCTACACCTTC
TRBJ2-7	TRBD2	few	TRBV19	CASSLTSVYEQYF	TGTGCCAGTAGTCTGACTAGCGTCTACGAGCAGTACTTC
TRBJ2-1	.	.	TRBV7-9	CASSLTDSSYNEQFF	TGTGCCAGCAGCTTAACGGACAGCTCCTACAATGAGCAGTTCTTC
TRBJ2-3	.	.	TRBV6-5	CASSSGTLRTDTQYF	TGTGCCAGCAGCTCCGGGACACTCCGCACAGATACGCAGTATTTT
TRBJ1-1	.	.	TRBV7-2	CASSLFPVSDNYMNTEAFF	TGTGCCAGCAGCTTATTTCCTGTTTCGGACAACTACATGAACACTGAAGCTTTCTTT
TRBJ1-3	.	.	TRBV30	CAWSQGQSSGNTIYF	TGTGCCTGGAGTCAGGGGCAAAGCTCTGGAAACACCATATATTTT
TRBJ1-1	.	once	TRBV7-3	CASSLSQGGMNTEAFF	TGTGCCAGCAGCTTAAGCCAGGGAGGGATGAACACTGAAGCTTTCTTT
TRBJ1-1	.	.	TRBV6-6	CASSYHLNGAFF	TGTGCCAGCAGTTACCATCTTAACGGGGCTTTCTTT
TRBJ2-7	TRBD2	.	TRBV11-2	CASSRLGSSGGASSYEQYF	TGTGCCAGCAGCCGCTTGGGTTCTAGCGGGGGGGCGAGCTCCTACGAGCAGTACTTC